This T cell receptor (beta chain) was recovered during a study of blood T cell repertoires in COVID-19. TCRdb keeps only in-frame clones here, not all; method: immunoSEQ multiplex PCR. The table lists some 130,000 clones, roughly 90% of them singletons. The CDR3 loop spans 15 amino acids. With 1 base clipped from V and 6 bases from J, the junction kept 7 bases outside the gene matches. Germline V gene sequence: CDR1 GTSNPN, CDR2 SVGIG (reference sequence). The material sequenced was PBMCs or T cells enriched from blood (not recorded which). The chain combines TRBV30 with TRBJ1-4, with 8 nucleotides matching TRBD1. This sequence was found in a woman between 45 and 60 years old who had recovered from COVID-19. The CDR3 spells CAWSGTGIAYEKLFF. The DNA of the CDR3 is TGTGCCTGGAGTGGGACAGGGATTGCCTATGAAAAACTGTTTTTT.